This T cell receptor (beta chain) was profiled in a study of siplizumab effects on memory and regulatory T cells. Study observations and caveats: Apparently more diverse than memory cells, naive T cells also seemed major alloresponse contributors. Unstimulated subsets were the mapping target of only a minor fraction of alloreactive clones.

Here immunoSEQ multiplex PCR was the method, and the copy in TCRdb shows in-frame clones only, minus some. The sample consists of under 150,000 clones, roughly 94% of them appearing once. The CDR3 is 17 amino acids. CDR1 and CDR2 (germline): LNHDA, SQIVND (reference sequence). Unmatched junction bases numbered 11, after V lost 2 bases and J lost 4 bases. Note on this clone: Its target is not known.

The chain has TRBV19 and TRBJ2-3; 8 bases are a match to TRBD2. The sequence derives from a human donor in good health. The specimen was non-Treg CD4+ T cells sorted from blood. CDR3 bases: TGTGCCAGTAGTATAAGGGCTAGCGGGTCCAGGTCAGATACGCAGTATTTT. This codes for CASSIRASGSRSDTQYF. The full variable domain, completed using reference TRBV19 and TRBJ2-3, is DGGITQSPKYLFRKEGQNVTLSCEQNLNHDAMYWYRQDPGQGLRLIYYSQIVNDFQKGDIAEGYSVSREKKESFPLTVTSAQKNPTAFYLCASSIRASGSRSDTQYFGPGTRLTVL.